This TCR beta chain is from a study of Graves' ophthalmopathy and Graves' hyperthyroidism. Germline CDR1 is LNHDA and CDR2 is SQIVND (reference sequence). The germline V and J ends were trimmed by 2 bases and 0 bases, with 4 bases remaining between them. CDR3 size: 13 residues. Included hyperthyroidism patients were aged 18 to 65 and newly diagnosed (under 2 months' duration). Other autoimmune diseases, uncontrolled infections, pregnancy and lactation each led to patient exclusion. Clinical symptoms and serum thyroxine were used for diagnosis; TRAb, thyroid ultrasound and orbital computed tomography were also relied on. This clonotype occurred many times. No antigen is known for it. Investigators amplified TCR beta CDR3 regions from RNA transcripts. HTBI primers served in a first-round RT-PCR, which a second-round multiplex PCR followed. In TCRdb, the multiplex PCR reads were re-called with MiXCR into one record per CDR3 protein. The data show around 520,000 distinct CDR3 sequences, under 40% seen once.

Study results and caveats: Most clonotypes expanded in thyroid above 0.001 frequency were present in blood too.

The sequence was obtained from an adult man with Graves' hyperthyroidism. Sequencing was performed on peripheral blood or thyroid tissue (not recorded which). The gene calls are TRBV19 and TRBJ1-1; D is ambiguous. The CDR3 is CASSISVNTEAFF. The CDR3 nucleotides are TGTGCCAGTAGTATATCGGTGAACACTGAAGCTTTCTTT.